Below, one T cell receptor (beta chain) is given with its context. Its antigen is not known. The record originates from a study of cytomegalovirus exposure and HLA in healthy donors. Unrecorded immune exposures were likely, despite nominal health at sampling. A multiplex PCR was run with 60 Vbeta primers and 13 Jbeta primers. The assay was immunoSEQ multiplex PCR, and TCRdb's table has in-frame clones only and misses some. The data include 35,000 to 45,000 clones; the top ten clones carry around 6.2%. Findings and caveats of the study: Association of a missense DCLRE1C variant with TCR beta V- and J-gene trimming was reported in a later analysis. The majority of CMV-associated TCR beta chains were reported as apparently HLA-restricted in a later analysis.

V was clipped by 7 bases and J by 5 bases, with 17 bases between them. The CDR3 has 15 residues. Germline V gene sequence: CDR1 SSHAT, CDR2 FNYEAQ (reference sequence). Sequencing was done on a sample of PBMCs. This sequence originates from a man aged 25 to 40 in good health and CMV-seronegative. V usage is TRBV7-7 and J usage is TRBJ2-2; a possible D gene is TRBD2 (6 bases). The CDR3: CASTSLGGKTGELFF. For the CDR3, the DNA is TGTGCCAGCACCTCACTGGGGGGAAAAACCGGGGAGCTGTTTTTT.